This T cell receptor beta chain was captured by sequencing in a study of T cells in lung cancer brain metastases. In the study overall: Among the roughly 20 patients, more than 15 reported tobacco use, median approximately 40 pack-years. Broader study findings: Few clones were shared between paired lesions (mean Morisita approximately 0.25); most were lesion-specific.

This clone was seen once. Its specificity is not known. Produced via immunoSEQ multiplex PCR; TCRdb's table is partial and in-frame only. Altogether some 4,700 clones are present, over 75% being singletons, with the ten largest covering approximately 5.4%. Germline CDR1 MDHEN, CDR2 SYDVKM. The CDR3 is 12 residues long. Trimming left V 2 bases short and J 7 bases short, with 8 bases between. The chain couples TRBV28 to TRBJ1-1, with D hard to call. The sequencing input was tumor tissue from the primary lung tumor. The receptor was derived from a woman between 45 and 65 years old with non-small cell lung cancer. CDR3 protein: CASSLRWSEAFF. In DNA form, the CDR3 reads TGTGCCAGCAGTTTACGGTGGAGTGAAGCTTTCTTT.